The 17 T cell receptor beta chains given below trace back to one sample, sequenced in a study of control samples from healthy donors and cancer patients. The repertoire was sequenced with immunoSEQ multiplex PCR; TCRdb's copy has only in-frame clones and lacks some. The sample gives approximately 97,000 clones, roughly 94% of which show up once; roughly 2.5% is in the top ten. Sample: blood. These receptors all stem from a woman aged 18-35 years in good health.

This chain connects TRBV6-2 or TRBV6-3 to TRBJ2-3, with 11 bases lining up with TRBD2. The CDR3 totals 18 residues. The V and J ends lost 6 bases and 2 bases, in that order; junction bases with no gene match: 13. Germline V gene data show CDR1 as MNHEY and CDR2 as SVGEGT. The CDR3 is CASSLPSLSGRATDTQYF. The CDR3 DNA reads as TGTGCCAGCAGCCTACCGAGTCTTAGCGGGAGGGCCACAGATACGCAGTATTTT.

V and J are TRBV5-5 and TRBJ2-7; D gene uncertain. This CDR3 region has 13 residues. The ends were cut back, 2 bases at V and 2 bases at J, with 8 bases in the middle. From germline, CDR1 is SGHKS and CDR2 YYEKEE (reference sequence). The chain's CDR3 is CASSFQQTYEQYF. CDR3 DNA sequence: TGTGCCAGCAGCTTTCAACAGACCTACGAGCAGTACTTC. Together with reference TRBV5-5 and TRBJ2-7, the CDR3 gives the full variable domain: DAGVTQSPTHLIKTRGQQVTLRCSPISGHKSVSWYQQVLGQGPQFIFQYYEKEERGRGNFPDRFSARQFPNYSSELNVNALLLGDSALYLCASSFQQTYEQYFGPGTRLTVT.

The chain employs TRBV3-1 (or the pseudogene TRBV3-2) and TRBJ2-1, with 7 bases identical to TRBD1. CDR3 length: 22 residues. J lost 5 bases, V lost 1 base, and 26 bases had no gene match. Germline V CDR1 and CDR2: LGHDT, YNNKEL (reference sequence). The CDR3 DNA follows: TGTGCCAGCAGCCAAGCGGACAGGTCCTGGCCGAGTTGGAGGAGTGATGACAATGAGCAGTTCTTC. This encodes CASSQADRSWPSWRSDDNEQFF.

The CDR3 sequence is CSVVERTNTGELFF. DNA of the CDR3: TGCAGCGTTGTGGAGCGAACGAACACCGGGGAGCTGTTTTTT. The J gene is TRBJ2-2, the V gene TRBV29-1; D not certain. The V end lost 4 bases, the J end lost 0 bases, and 9 bases lay between the germline ends. Germline values: CDR1 SQVTM, CDR2 ANQGSEA. The CDR3 totals 14 residues.

CDR3 sequence: CSGGDRDTEAFF. The DNA of the CDR3 is TGCAGCGGGGGGGACAGGGACACTGAAGCTTTCTTT. The genes are TRBV29-1 and TRBJ1-1, with 9 bases fitting TRBD1. The CDR3 consists of 12 residues. V dropped 7 bases and J dropped 3; count of bases not matched to a gene: 3. Germline V gene lookup returns CDR1 SQVTM and CDR2 ANQGSEA.

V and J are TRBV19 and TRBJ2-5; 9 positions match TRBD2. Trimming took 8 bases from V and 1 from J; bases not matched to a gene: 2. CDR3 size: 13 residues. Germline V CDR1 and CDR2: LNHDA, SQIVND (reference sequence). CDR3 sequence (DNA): TGTGCCAGTCAGACTAGCGGCCAAGAGACCCAGTACTTC. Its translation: CASQTSGQETQYF.

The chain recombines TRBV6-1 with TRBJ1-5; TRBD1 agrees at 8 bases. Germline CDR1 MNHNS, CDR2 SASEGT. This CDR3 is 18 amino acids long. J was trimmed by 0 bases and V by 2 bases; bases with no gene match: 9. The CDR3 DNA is TGTGCCAGCAGTGAAAGGGACAGGACCCTCCTTAGCAATCAGCCCCAGCATTTT. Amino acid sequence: CASSERDRTLLSNQPQHF.

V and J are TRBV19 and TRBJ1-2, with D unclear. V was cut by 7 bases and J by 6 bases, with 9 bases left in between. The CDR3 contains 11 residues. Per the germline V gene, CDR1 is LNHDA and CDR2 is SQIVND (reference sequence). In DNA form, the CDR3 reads TGTGCCAGTACCTACGGTGATGGCTACACCTTC. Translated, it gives CASTYGDGYTF.

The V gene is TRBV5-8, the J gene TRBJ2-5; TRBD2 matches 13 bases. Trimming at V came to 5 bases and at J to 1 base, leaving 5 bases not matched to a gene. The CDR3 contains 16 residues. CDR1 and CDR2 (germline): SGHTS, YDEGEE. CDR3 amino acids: CASRWTSGGLQETQYF. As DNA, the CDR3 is TGTGCCAGCAGGTGGACTAGCGGGGGACTCCAAGAGACCCAGTACTTC.

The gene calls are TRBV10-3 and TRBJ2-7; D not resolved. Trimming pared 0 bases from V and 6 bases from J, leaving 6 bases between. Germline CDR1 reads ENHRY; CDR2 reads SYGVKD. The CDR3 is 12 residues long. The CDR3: CAISESSVEQYF. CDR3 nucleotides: TGTGCCATCAGTGAGTCGAGTGTCGAGCAGTACTTC.

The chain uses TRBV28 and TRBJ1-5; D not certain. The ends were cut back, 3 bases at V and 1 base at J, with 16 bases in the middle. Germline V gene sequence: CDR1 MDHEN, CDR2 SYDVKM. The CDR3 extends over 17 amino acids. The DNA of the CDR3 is TGTGCCAGCAGTTTCTCCGGGTCCCCGGGGAGCAATCAGCCCCAGCATTTT. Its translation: CASSFSGSPGSNQPQHF.

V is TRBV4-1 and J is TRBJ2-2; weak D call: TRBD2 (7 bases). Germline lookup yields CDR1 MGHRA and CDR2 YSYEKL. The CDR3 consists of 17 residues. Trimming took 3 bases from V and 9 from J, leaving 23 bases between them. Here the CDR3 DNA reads TGCGCCAGCAGCCACGATTCGGGGGGCGCGGGGCTCCGGGAGCTGTTTTTT. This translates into CASSHDSGGAGLRELFF.

The CDR3 here is CASSLGLAKEDTQYF. Written as DNA, the CDR3 is TGCGCCAGCAGCCTGGGACTAGCTAAGGAAGATACGCAGTATTTT. J is TRBJ2-3 and V is TRBV5-1, with 9 bases lining up with TRBD2. The CDR3 runs to 15 residues. The germline CDR1 and CDR2 sequences are SGHRS and YFSETQ. The trim removed 4 bases at V and 5 bases at J, leaving 8 bases unmatched.

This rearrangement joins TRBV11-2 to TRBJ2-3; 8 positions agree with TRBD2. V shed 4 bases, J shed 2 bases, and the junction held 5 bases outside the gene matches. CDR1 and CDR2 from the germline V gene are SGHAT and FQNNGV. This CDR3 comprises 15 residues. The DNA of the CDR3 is TGTGCCAGCAGCTGGCGGGGGGACCCCACAGATACGCAGTATTTT. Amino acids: CASSWRGDPTDTQYF.

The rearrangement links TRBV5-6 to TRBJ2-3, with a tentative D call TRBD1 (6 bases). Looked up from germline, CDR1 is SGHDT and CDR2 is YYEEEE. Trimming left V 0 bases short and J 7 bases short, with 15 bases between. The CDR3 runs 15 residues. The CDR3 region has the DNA TGTGCCAGCAGCTTGGGGTCACAGGGACGGAATACGCAGTATTTT. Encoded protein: CASSLGSQGRNTQYF.

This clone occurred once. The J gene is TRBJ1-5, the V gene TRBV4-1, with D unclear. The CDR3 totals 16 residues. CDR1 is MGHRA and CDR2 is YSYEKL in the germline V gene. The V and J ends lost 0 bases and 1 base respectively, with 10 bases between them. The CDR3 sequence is CASSQDRVGSNQPQHF. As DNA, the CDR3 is TGCGCCAGCAGCCAAGATAGAGTAGGGAGCAATCAGCCCCAGCATTTT.

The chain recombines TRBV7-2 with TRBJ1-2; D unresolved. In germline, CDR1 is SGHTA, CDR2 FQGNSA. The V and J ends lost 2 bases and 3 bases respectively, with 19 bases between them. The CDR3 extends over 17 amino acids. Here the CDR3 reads CASSLLPKSSRYYGYTF. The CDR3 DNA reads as TGTGCCAGCAGCTTACTCCCCAAAAGTTCCCGCTACTATGGCTACACCTTC. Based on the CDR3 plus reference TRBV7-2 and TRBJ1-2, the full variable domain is GAGVSQSPSNKVTEKGKDVELRCDPISGHTALYWYRQSLGQGLEFLIYFQGNSAPDKSGLPSDRFSAERTGGSVSTLTIQRTQQEDSAVYLCASSLLPKSSRYYGYTFGSGTRLTVV.